The clone carrying this T cell receptor (beta chain) was counted at least ten times. Its antigen is still unknown. V was trimmed by 5 bases and J by 3 bases, leaving 17 bases between them. CDR3 length: 15 amino acids. Germline CDR1 reads DFQATT; CDR2 reads SNEGSKA (reference sequence). The data originate from a study of prognosis after radiotherapy for stage I lung cancer. About the study: With stereotactic body radiotherapy, no patient received any concurrent therapy. Distant metastasis occurred in several patients at a median of approximately 7 months after radiotherapy, while roughly 16 showed no significant progression. Whole-study results and caveats: Reportedly, TRBV and TRBJ gene usage varied with metastasis presence.

The TCR beta CDR3 region was amplified from genomic DNA, with two rounds of multiplex PCR being used for the amplification. Each TRBV and TRBJ gene had its own primer in the first PCR round. TCRdb called the multiplex PCR reads again in MiXCR, with one record for every CDR3 protein. The sample consists of some 60,000 distinct CDR3 sequences, about 25% of them appearing once. The origin of this receptor is a donor at least 50 years old with non-small cell lung cancer. The specimen comprised PBMCs, sampled before or after stereotactic body radiation therapy (not recorded which). The J gene is TRBJ2-1, the V gene TRBV20-1, with D tentatively TRBD1 or TRBD2 (5 bases each). The CDR3 protein is CSAATGTGLYNEQFF. DNA for the CDR3: TGCAGTGCTGCCACGGGGACGGGGCTCTACAATGAGCAGTTCTTC.